Reported below is one TCR beta chain. This CDR3 comprises 18 residues. This entry belongs to a study of cytomegalovirus exposure and HLA in healthy donors. It was with 60 Vbeta and 13 Jbeta primers that the PCR ran. Produced via immunoSEQ multiplex PCR; TCRdb's table is partial and in-frame only. Of tens of thousands of clones in the sample, roughly 82% were seen once. What was sequenced was PBMCs. The gene calls are TRBV21-1 and TRBJ1-1; the DNA was not compared with TRBD1, the D call given in the table. TRBV21-1 is a pseudogene segment. The TCR sequence derives from a male donor in good health and CMV-seropositive. CDR3 DNA: TGTGCCAGCAGCAAAAACTCAAGGGGGAGAACTAAGAACACTGAAGCTTTCTTT. It specifies CASSKNSRGRTKNTEAFF.